This T cell receptor beta chain was obtained from a study of shared clonotypes between healthy human individuals. Study summary: Donors consisted of two women and three men between 18 and 49.

Germline trimming cut 9 bases from V and 4 bases from J; bases unmatched to any gene: 11. Germline V gene data show CDR1 as LNHDA and CDR2 as SQIVND (reference sequence). CDR3 size: 15 residues. It was roughly 190 ng DNA, around 32,000 T cell genomes, that sorted-subset replicate PCRs used. Source study methods: As immunoSEQ supplied junction-only sequences (without quality scores), filtering differed. Sequencing was performed with immunoSEQ multiplex PCR; in TCRdb, only in-frame clones are kept and a portion is missing. The DNA gave D and trimming, while V, J and clone size come from that table. The sample includes some 1 million clones, about 74% of them seen just once.

The chain uses TRBV19 and TRBJ2-1; 8 bases are a match to TRBD2. Sequencing used memory CD4+ T cells sorted from blood. Noted subset: CD45RA-negative fraction. The origin of this receptor is a man between 18 and 35 years old in good health. CDR3 DNA sequence: TGTGCCAGCCGTTTCTCGGGAGGGCGGTACAATGAGCAGTTCTTC. Its translation: CASRFSGGRYNEQFF.